These T cell receptor beta chains were read from a single sample in a study of blood T cell repertoires in COVID-19. The repertoire was sequenced with immunoSEQ multiplex PCR; TCRdb's copy has only in-frame clones and lacks some. The sample lists some 98,000 clones; roughly 82% were seen once. Material for sequencing was peripheral blood. The source is a man aged 65 to 79 with active or convalescent COVID-19. Each CDR3 is given with its conserved first and last residue. A D gene is named only where the DNA matches it firmly. Rows give clone size only sometimes, using once, few, many, or a class for an expanded clone.

d_call j_call v_call clone_size cdr3_aa cdr3_nt
NA TRBJ1-1 TRBV4-3 NA CASSRTENTEAFF TGCGCCAGCAGCCGCACAGAGAACACTGAAGCTTTCTTT
NA TRBJ2-7 TRBV6-2/TRBV6-3 NA CASSSNRAREQYF TGTGCCAGCAGTTCCAACCGCGCGCGTGAGCAGTACTTC
NA TRBJ2-5 TRBV9 NA CASSGGGAVGETQYF TGTGCCAGCAGCGGTGGGGGGGCCGTGGGTGAGACCCAGTACTTC
NA TRBJ2-5 TRBV27 NA CASSFGGLYETQYF TGTGCCAGCAGTTTCGGCGGGCTTTACGAGACCCAGTACTTC
NA TRBJ1-4 TRBV7-8 NA CASSPFGPNEKLFF TGTGCCAGCAGTCCCTTCGGTCCTAATGAAAAACTGTTTTTT
NA TRBJ2-1 TRBV13 NA CASSLGRGNEQFF TGTGCCAGCAGCTTAGGCAGGGGCAATGAGCAGTTCTTC
NA TRBJ2-2 TRBV3-1/TRBV3-2 NA CASSQGTGLPGELFF TGTGCCAGCAGCCAAGGGACAGGACTACCCGGGGAGCTGTTTTTT
NA TRBJ2-1 TRBV7-3 NA CASSLTSHNEQFF TGTGCCAGCAGCCTAACTAGCCACAATGAGCAGTTCTTC
TRBD1 TRBJ2-5 TRBV19 NA CASIWDRGRETQYF TGTGCCAGTATCTGGGACAGGGGACGAGAGACCCAGTACTTC
NA TRBJ2-2 TRBV6-6 NA CASREEGGLTGELFF TGTGCCAGCAGAGAGGAGGGGGGGCTGACCGGGGAGCTGTTTTTT
NA TRBJ1-1 TRBV7-2 NA CASTVGGVEAFF TGTGCCAGCACCGTCGGGGGGGTTGAAGCTTTCTTT
NA TRBJ2-2 TRBV30 NA CAWGRQLTGELFF TGTGCCTGGGGCAGGCAACTTACCGGGGAGCTGTTTTTT
TRBD1 TRBJ1-6 TRBV12-3/TRBV12-4 once CASKGTGASPLHF TGTGCCAGCAAAGGGACAGGGGCTTCACCCCTCCACTTT
NA TRBJ1-1 TRBV29-1 NA CSVVYVGPPEAFF TGCAGCGTTGTTTATGTCGGTCCGCCTGAAGCTTTCTTT
NA TRBJ1-5 TRBV19 NA CASSIAAQGIYSNQPQHF TGTGCCAGTAGTATCGCCGCGCAGGGAATATATAGCAATCAGCCCCAGCATTTT
NA TRBJ2-2 TRBV6-5 once CASSPRGFTGELFF TGTGCCAGCAGCCCCCGGGGGTTCACCGGGGAGCTGTTTTTT
NA TRBJ1-6 TRBV13 NA CASSLWRDRYNSPLHF TGTGCCAGCAGCTTGTGGAGGGATCGCTATAATTCACCCCTCCACTTT
NA TRBJ2-1 TRBV5-1 NA CASSVTPAREQFF TGCGCCAGCAGCGTTACCCCCGCCAGGGAGCAGTTCTTC
NA TRBJ2-5 TRBV11-2 NA CASSPTGGRETQYF TGTGCCAGCAGCCCGACTGGGGGGAGGGAGACCCAGTACTTC
TRBD1 TRBJ1-5 TRBV5-8 few CASSLMGQGHQPQHF TGTGCCAGCAGCTTAATGGGACAGGGCCATCAGCCCCAGCATTTT
NA TRBJ2-7 TRBV7-2 NA CASSLVLGAAGEQYF TGTGCCAGCAGCTTAGTGCTGGGGGCGGCCGGCGAGCAGTACTTC
NA TRBJ2-3 TRBV5-4 NA CASSFGSQDTQYF TGTGCCAGCAGCTTCGGGTCGCAAGATACGCAGTATTTT
TRBD2 TRBJ2-5 TRBV6-6 NA CARGGAVGETQYF TGTGCGCGCGGGGGGGCCGTGGGGGAGACCCAGTACTTC
NA TRBJ2-7 TRBV4-1 NA CASSQTGQIGYEQYF TGCGCCAGCAGCCAAACCGGACAAATTGGCTACGAGCAGTACTTC
NA TRBJ1-5 TRBV30 NA CAWSVQANQPQHF TGTGCCTGGAGTGTACAGGCTAATCAGCCCCAGCATTTT
TRBD2 TRBJ2-5 TRBV30 NA CAWSAGTSGGGTQYF TGTGCCTGGAGTGCCGGGACTAGCGGGGGGGGGACCCAGTACTTC
TRBD1 TRBJ1-2 TRBV18 NA CASSPDRVYGYTF TGTGCCAGCTCACCCGACAGGGTCTATGGCTACACCTTC
NA TRBJ1-5 TRBV19 few CASSIGGQPFSNQPQHF TGTGCCAGTAGTATTGGAGGACAGCCATTTAGCAATCAGCCCCAGCATTTT
TRBD1 TRBJ1-2 TRBV7-2 once CASSLEGRTGTRGYTF TGTGCCAGCAGCTTAGAGGGCAGGACAGGGACAAGGGGCTACACCTTC
TRBD1 TRBJ2-5 TRBV5-1 once CASYQGGAGETQYF TGCGCCAGCTATCAAGGGGGCGCAGGGGAGACCCAGTACTTC
TRBD2 TRBJ2-5 TRBV7-2 NA CASSQRTSGGYQETQYF TGTGCCAGCAGCCAACGGACTAGCGGGGGGTACCAAGAGACCCAGTACTTC
NA TRBJ1-6 TRBV3-1/TRBV3-2 many CASSPPGRNSPLHF TGTGCCAGCAGCCCCCCGGGGAGGAATTCACCCCTCCACTTT
TRBD2 TRBJ2-5 TRBV27 NA CASSWGGRETQYF TGTGCCAGCAGTTGGGGGGGACGAGAGACCCAGTACTTC
NA TRBJ2-3 TRBV5-1 NA CASSFQGRGTDTQYF TGCGCCAGCAGCTTTCAGGGCCGAGGCACAGATACGCAGTATTTT
NA TRBJ2-6 TRBV3-1/TRBV3-2 NA CASSQSEGANVLTF TGTGCCAGCAGCCAGAGTGAGGGGGCCAACGTCCTGACTTTC
TRBD1 TRBJ1-6 TRBV18 NA CASSLTGDSWTPLHF TGTGCCAGCTCACTCACAGGGGACTCTTGGACACCCCTCCACTTT
TRBD2 TRBJ2-2 TRBV5-6 NA CASSSLASGGNGELFF TGTGCCAGCAGCTCTCTGGCTAGCGGGGGTAACGGGGAGCTGTTTTTT
NA TRBJ2-7 TRBV15 NA CATSRDIRSPYEQYF TGTGCCACCAGCAGAGATATCAGGTCCCCCTACGAGCAGTACTTC
TRBD2 TRBJ2-3 TRBV2 NA CASSREGISTDTQYF TGTGCCAGCAGTAGGGAGGGGATTAGCACAGATACGCAGTATTTT
NA TRBJ1-2 TRBV14 many CASSQARNGGYTF TGTGCCAGCAGCCAAGCCAGGAATGGTGGCTACACCTTC
NA TRBJ2-4 TRBV4-2 NA CASSPQGTGGAKNIQYF TGTGCCAGCAGCCCCCAGGGGACGGGGGGAGCCAAAAACATTCAGTACTTC
TRBD1 TRBJ1-2 TRBV7-2 NA CASSGQGGYGYTF TGTGCCAGCAGCGGACAGGGGGGCTATGGCTACACCTTC
TRBD1 TRBJ1-6 TRBV7-2 NA CASSLRTGIGSSYNSPLHF TGTGCCAGCAGCCTTCGGACAGGAATTGGGAGCTCCTATAATTCACCCCTCCACTTT
NA TRBJ1-2 TRBV12-3/TRBV12-4 NA CASSLGANYGYTF TGTGCCAGCAGTTTGGGAGCTAACTATGGCTACACCTTC
NA TRBJ1-6 TRBV7-8 NA CASSLISYNSPLHF TGTGCCAGCAGCCTTATTTCCTATAATTCACCCCTCCACTTT
NA TRBJ1-2 TRBV12-3/TRBV12-4 few CASNNPGGYTF TGTGCCAGCAATAACCCAGGGGGCTACACCTTC
NA TRBJ2-1 TRBV21-1 NA CASSTTIAGGPGNEQFF TGTGCCAGCAGCACGACTATAGCGGGGGGGCCTGGCAATGAGCAGTTCTTC
NA TRBJ1-4 TRBV10-3 NA CAISPWRETSHEKLFF TGTGCCATCAGCCCTTGGAGGGAAACCTCGCATGAAAAACTGTTTTTT
NA TRBJ2-1 TRBV30 NA CAWSVVVRRTPNEQFF TGTGCCTGGAGTGTAGTGGTCAGGAGGACCCCCAATGAGCAGTTCTTC
TRBD2 TRBJ2-5 TRBV10-2 NA CASSETSGETQYF TGCGCCAGCAGTGAAACTAGCGGAGAGACCCAGTACTTC
NA TRBJ2-1 TRBV12-3/TRBV12-4 NA CASNFFPGEKFF TGTGCCAGCAACTTTTTCCCGGGGGAAAAGTTCTTC
NA TRBJ1-2 TRBV12-5 NA CASGGQPTGTNYGYTF TGTGCTAGTGGTGGCCAGCCGACAGGTACTAACTATGGCTACACCTTC